This TCR beta chain was observed in a study of graft-versus-host responses after intestinal transplantation. Study-level background: All of the recipients had induction that used anti-thymocyte globulin, then tacrolimus and steroids for three to four years.

Findings of the study overall: In patients with graft-donor T cell macrochimerism, allograft graft-versus-host to host-versus-graft clonal ratios were high. Ileal or blood samples showed some GvH clones first, and such clones were also found in recipient marrow.

For this clone: The antigen remains unidentified.

Generated by immunoSEQ multiplex PCR, the TCRdb table keeps only in-frame clones and is missing some. The data hold around 100,000 clones, with roughly 87% observed a single time. Germline CDR1 MNHNY, CDR2 SVGAGI (reference sequence). The CDR3 totals 14 residues. Trimming pared 6 bases from V and 4 bases from J, leaving 12 bases between. The V call is TRBV6-6, the J call TRBJ2-2, with D possibly TRBD1 on 6 matching bases. The receptor was isolated from a human donor who received an intestinal transplant. The material was unstimulated CD4+ T cells sorted from spleen or lymph node cells, obtained before intestinal transplant. CDR3 nucleotide sequence: TGTGCCAGCAGAAGCTACAGGGCCACCGGGGAGCTGTTTTTT. Translated: CASRSYRATGELFF.